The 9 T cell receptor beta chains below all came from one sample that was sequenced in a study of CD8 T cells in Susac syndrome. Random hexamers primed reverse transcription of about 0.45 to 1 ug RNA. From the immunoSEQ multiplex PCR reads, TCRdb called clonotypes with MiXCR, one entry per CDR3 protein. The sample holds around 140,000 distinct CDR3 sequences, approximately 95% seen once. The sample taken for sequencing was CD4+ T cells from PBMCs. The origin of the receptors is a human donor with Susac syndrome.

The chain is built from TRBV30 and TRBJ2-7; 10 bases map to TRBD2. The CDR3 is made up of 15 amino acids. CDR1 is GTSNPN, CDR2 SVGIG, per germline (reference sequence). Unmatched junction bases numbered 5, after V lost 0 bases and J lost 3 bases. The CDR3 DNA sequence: TGTGCCTGGAGTGTGTGGTCTAGCGGGAGCTACGAGCAGTACTTC. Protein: CAWSVWSSGSYEQYF.

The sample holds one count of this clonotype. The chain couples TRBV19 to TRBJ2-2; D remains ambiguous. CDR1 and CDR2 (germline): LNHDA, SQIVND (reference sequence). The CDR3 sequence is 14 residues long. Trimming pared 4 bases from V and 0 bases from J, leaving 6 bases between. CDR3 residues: CASSTGSNTGELFF. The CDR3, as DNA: TGTGCCAGTAGTACAGGCTCGAACACCGGGGAGCTGTTTTTT.

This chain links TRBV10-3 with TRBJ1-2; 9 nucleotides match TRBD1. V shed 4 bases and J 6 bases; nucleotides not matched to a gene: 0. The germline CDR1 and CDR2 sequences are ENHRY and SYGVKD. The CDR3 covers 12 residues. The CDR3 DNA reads TGTGCCATCAGTGGGACAGGGGATGGCTACACCTTC. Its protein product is CAISGTGDGYTF.

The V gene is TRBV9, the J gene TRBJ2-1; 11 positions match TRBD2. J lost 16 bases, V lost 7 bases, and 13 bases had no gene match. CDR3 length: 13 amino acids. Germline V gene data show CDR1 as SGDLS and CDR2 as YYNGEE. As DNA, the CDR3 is TGTGCCAGCGTGCCCCCCTCGACTAGCGGGGAATTCTTC. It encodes CASVPPSTSGEFF.

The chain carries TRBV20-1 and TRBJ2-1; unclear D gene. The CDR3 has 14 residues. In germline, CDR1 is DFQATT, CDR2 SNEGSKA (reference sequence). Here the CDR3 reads CSARWATNANEQFF. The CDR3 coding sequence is TGCAGCGCGCGCTGGGCAACTAACGCCAATGAGCAGTTCTTC.

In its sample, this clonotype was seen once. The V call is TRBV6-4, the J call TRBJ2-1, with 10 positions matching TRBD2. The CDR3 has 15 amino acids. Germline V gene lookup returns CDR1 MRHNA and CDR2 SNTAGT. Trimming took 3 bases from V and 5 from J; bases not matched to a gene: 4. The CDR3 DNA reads TGTGCCAGCAGTGAGATAGCGGGAGGAAACAATGAGCAGTTCTTC. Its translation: CASSEIAGGNNEQFF.

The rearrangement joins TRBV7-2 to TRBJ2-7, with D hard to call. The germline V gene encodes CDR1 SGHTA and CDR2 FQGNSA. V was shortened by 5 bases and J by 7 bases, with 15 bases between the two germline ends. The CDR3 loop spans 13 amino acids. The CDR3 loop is CASSLGVAAEQYF. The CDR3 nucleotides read TGTGCCAGCAGCCTGGGTGTTGCTGCGGAGCAGTACTTC.

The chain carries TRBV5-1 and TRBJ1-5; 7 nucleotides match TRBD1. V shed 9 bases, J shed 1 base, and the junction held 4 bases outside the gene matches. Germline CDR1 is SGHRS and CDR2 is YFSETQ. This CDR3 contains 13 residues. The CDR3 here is CAKTGPSNQPQHF. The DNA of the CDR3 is TGCGCCAAGACAGGGCCCAGCAATCAGCCCCAGCATTTT.

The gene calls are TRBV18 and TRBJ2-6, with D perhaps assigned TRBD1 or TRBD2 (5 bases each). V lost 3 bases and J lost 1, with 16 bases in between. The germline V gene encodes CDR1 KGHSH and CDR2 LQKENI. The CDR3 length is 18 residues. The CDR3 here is CASSPQQATKSGANVLTF. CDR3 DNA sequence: TGTGCCAGCTCACCCCAACAGGCGACTAAATCTGGGGCCAACGTCCTGACTTTC.